Shown below are 25 T cell receptor beta chains from a single sample sequenced in a study of blood T cell repertoires in COVID-19. Sequencing used immunoSEQ multiplex PCR; TCRdb keeps in-frame clones, though not all of them. The repertoire holds approximately 50,000 clones, roughly 80% seen once, with approximately 15% in the top ten. The sample consisted of peripheral blood. The receptors originated from a man aged 65 to 79 with active COVID-19.

In DNA form, the CDR3 reads TGTGCCAGCACCAAGAACCGGGACACGAAGTACTTC. It specifies CASTKNRDTKYF. The chain uses TRBV28 and TRBJ2-7; tentative D call: TRBD1 (6 bases). Germline V lookup: CDR1 MDHEN, CDR2 SYDVKM. This CDR3 has 12 residues. Trimming removed 7 bases from V and 11 bases from J, with 18 bases in between.

This chain uses TRBV5-5 with TRBJ2-3; 10 positions agree with TRBD2. V gave up 2 bases and J gave up 2 bases; unmatched junction bases: 5. The CDR3 runs to 16 residues. Germline values: CDR1 SGHKS, CDR2 YYEKEE (reference sequence). The CDR3 DNA follows: TGTGCCAGCAGCTTCTATGGGACTAGCGACACAGATACGCAGTATTTT. This encodes CASSFYGTSDTDTQYF.

The CDR3 DNA sequence: TGTGCCAGCACCCCGACAGGGTGGTACACTGAAGCTTTCTTT. This translates into CASTPTGWYTEAFF. The chain employs TRBV27 and TRBJ1-1; 7 positions agree with TRBD1. CDR1 is MNHEY, CDR2 SMNVEV, per germline (reference sequence). V shed 7 bases, J shed 3 bases, and the junction held 8 bases outside the gene matches. This CDR3 is 14 amino acids long.

This clone was counted between two and nine times. This chain uses TRBV30 with TRBJ2-7; TRBD2 might be the D (6 bases). The CDR3 consists of 12 residues. The germline CDR1 and CDR2 sequences are GTSNPN and SVGIG (reference sequence). Between the trimmed V and J ends, which lost 5 bases and 6 bases, there was a span of 14 bases. The CDR3 DNA sequence: TGTGCCTGGCGGGACTCAGTTACCGAGCAGTACTTC. Translation gives CAWRDSVTEQYF.

The chain couples TRBV9 to TRBJ2-2, with 9 positions matching TRBD2. The CDR3 spans 18 residues. Germline V gene sequence: CDR1 SGDLS, CDR2 YYNGEE. After removal of 2 bases from V and 6 bases from J, the junction contained 14 bases not matched to a gene. The CDR3 DNA reads as TGTGCCAGCAGCGTGTTCCCTAGCGGGGAGAGGGTAGCCGGGGAGCTGTTTTTT. Translated: CASSVFPSGERVAGELFF.

The chain links TRBV7-2 to TRBJ2-7, with 10 nucleotides matching TRBD1. Germline V gene sequence: CDR1 SGHTA, CDR2 FQGNSA. The trim removed 0 bases at V and 4 bases at J, leaving 6 bases unmatched. The CDR3 has 16 residues. CDR3 DNA sequence: TGTGCCAGCAGCTTAGCGGTGGGACAGGGGTGGTACGAGCAGTACTTC. Translating gives CASSLAVGQGWYEQYF.

The chain is built from TRBV6-5 and TRBJ1-1; possible D gene TRBD1, 6 bases. Germline lookup yields CDR1 MNHEY and CDR2 SVGAGI. The CDR3 extends over 12 amino acids. V was trimmed by 8 bases and J by 3 bases, leaving 10 bases between them. CDR3 in DNA: TGTGCCAGCTCACCAGGGGACACTGAAGCTTTCTTT. Translated: CASSPGDTEAFF.

The chain has TRBV6-5 and TRBJ1-6, with D maybe TRBD1 (6 bases). The CDR3 contains 14 residues. Between the trimmed V and J ends, which lost 7 bases and 10 bases, there was a span of 17 bases. Germline CDR1 is MNHEY and CDR2 is SVGAGI. The CDR3 is CASTTGRGRSPLHF. CDR3 coding DNA: TGTGCCAGCACCACCGGCAGGGGCCGGTCACCCCTCCACTTT.

The chain joins TRBV2 to TRBJ2-1; possible D gene TRBD1, 6 bases. Trimming cost V 2 bases and J 8 bases, with 16 bases left between them. The germline gives CDR1 SNHLY, CDR2 FYNNEI. The CDR3 consists of 15 residues. The CDR3 sequence is CASSERLSGVYEQFF. The CDR3 DNA sequence: TGTGCCAGCAGTGAACGTCTATCAGGGGTTTATGAGCAGTTCTTC.

The chain carries TRBV20-1 and TRBJ2-5; 11 bases agree with TRBD1. J gave up 5 bases and V 3 bases, and 5 bases lay outside the gene matches. The CDR3 spans 14 residues. Germline assignment: CDR1 DFQATT and CDR2 SNEGSKA (reference sequence). Written as DNA, the CDR3 is TGCAGTGCTAGTAGGGACAGGGGGGGGGAGACCCAGTACTTC. It translates to CSASRDRGGETQYF.

The rearrangement uses TRBV28 and TRBJ2-7, with 9 bases fitting TRBD1. There are 15 residues in the CDR3. The V segment lost 5 bases and the J segment 2 bases; nucleotides outside the gene matches: 7. Germline-derived CDR1 and CDR2 are MDHEN and SYDVKM. The DNA of the CDR3 is TGTGCCAGCAGTGGACGGGACAGGGAGGCCTACGAGCAGTACTTC. As protein: CASSGRDREAYEQYF.

The chain is built from TRBV20-1 and TRBJ2-1, with 7 bases fitting TRBD2. Germline trimming cut 3 bases from V and 7 bases from J; bases unmatched to any gene: 12. Germline CDR1 DFQATT, CDR2 SNEGSKA (reference sequence). This CDR3 spans 15 amino acids. CDR3 sequence: CSASGRGRSANEQFF. The DNA for the CDR3 is TGCAGTGCTAGTGGACGCGGGAGAAGTGCGAATGAGCAGTTCTTC.

The rearrangement links TRBV5-1 to TRBJ2-1, with TRBD2 matching over 7 bases. The length of the CDR3 is 14 residues. After removal of 5 bases from V and 2 bases from J, the junction contained 4 bases not matched to a gene. Germline V gives CDR1 SGHRS, CDR2 YFSETQ. The CDR3 nucleotides are TGCGCCAGCAGTGAGCGGGGAACCTACAATGAGCAGTTCTTC. Translating gives CASSERGTYNEQFF.

The V gene is TRBV5-1, the J gene TRBJ1-1; D unclear. The V end was cut by 0 bases, the J end by 5 bases, with 11 bases between. Germline V gene lookup returns CDR1 SGHRS and CDR2 YFSETQ. The CDR3 length is 14 residues. CDR3 nucleotides: TGCGCCAGCAGCTTGGCCGAGGGCGGTACTGAAGCTTTCTTT. This encodes CASSLAEGGTEAFF.

This chain joins TRBV20-1 and TRBJ1-1; no clear D. There are 11 residues in the CDR3. Germline V gives CDR1 DFQATT, CDR2 SNEGSKA (reference sequence). V was cut by 6 bases and J by 7 bases, with 12 bases left in between. The CDR3 protein is CSAALSGEAFF. In nucleotides, the CDR3 is TGCAGTGCCGCGCTGTCGGGTGAAGCTTTCTTT.

The chain uses TRBV6-2 or TRBV6-3 and TRBJ2-3; TRBD2 aligns across 7 bases. V shed 4 bases and J 5 bases; nucleotides not matched to a gene: 6. The germline V gene encodes CDR1 MNHEY and CDR2 SVGEGT. CDR3 length: 14 amino acids. DNA of the CDR3: TGTGCCAGCAGTTTCCGGGGGAGGGGAGATACGCAGTATTTT. Translation: CASSFRGRGDTQYF.

The J gene is TRBJ2-7, the V gene TRBV20-1; perhaps TRBD1 as D (6 bases). This CDR3 comprises 14 residues. Germline V CDR1 and CDR2: DFQATT, SNEGSKA (reference sequence). V lost 3 bases, J lost 2 bases, and 14 bases lay in between. The CDR3 nucleotides are TGCAGTGCTAGTTCTGGGGGCGAACCCTACGAGCAGTACTTC. Its protein product is CSASSGGEPYEQYF.

V usage is TRBV7-3 and J usage is TRBJ2-5; TRBD1 aligns across 9 bases. Germline CDR1 is SGHTA and CDR2 is FQGTGA. J gave up 5 bases and V 6 bases, and 10 bases lay outside the gene matches. The CDR3 runs to 15 residues. The CDR3 nucleotides are TGTGCCAGCAGTAAACAGGGGGCGAGGACGGAGACCCAGTACTTC. Encoded protein: CASSKQGARTETQYF.

The chain employs TRBV28 and TRBJ2-3; the match to TRBD1 covers 11 bases. V lost 5 bases to trimming and J lost 6 bases; unmatched junction nucleotides: 7. There are 15 residues in the CDR3. Germline V gene lookup returns CDR1 MDHEN and CDR2 SYDVKM. This chain's CDR3 is CASSRTGGRWDTQYF. The CDR3, as DNA: TGTGCCAGCAGTCGGACAGGGGGCCGGTGGGATACGCAGTATTTT.

V is TRBV2 and J is TRBJ2-1, with TRBD2 matching 7 bases. The V segment lost 5 bases and the J segment 6 bases; nucleotides outside the gene matches: 13. The CDR3 consists of 16 residues. In germline, CDR1 is SNHLY, CDR2 FYNNEI. The CDR3 is CASSPRGLVKANEQFF. The CDR3, as DNA: TGTGCCAGCAGTCCGCGTGGACTAGTAAAAGCCAATGAGCAGTTCTTC.

V usage is TRBV19 and J usage is TRBJ1-4, with D tentatively TRBD1 (6 bases). Germline V gene data show CDR1 as LNHDA and CDR2 as SQIVND (reference sequence). The CDR3 sequence is 15 residues long. Trimming pared 4 bases from V and 0 bases from J, leaving 9 bases between. CDR3 in DNA: TGTGCCAGTAGTACCCACAGGGCAACTAATGAAAAACTGTTTTTT. It encodes CASSTHRATNEKLFF.

The chain couples TRBV24-1 to TRBJ2-1; a possible D gene is TRBD2 (6 bases). The CDR3 is 13 residues long. Trimming removed 3 bases from V and 8 bases from J, with 10 bases in between. Germline V lookup: CDR1 KGHDR, CDR2 SFDVKD. CDR3 sequence reads: CATSDQGLDEQFF. For the CDR3, the DNA is TGTGCCACCAGTGATCAGGGACTCGATGAGCAGTTCTTC.

J is TRBJ2-2 and V is TRBV18, with TRBD2 as a possible D gene (6 bases). Trimming shortened V by 2 bases and J by 5 bases, and 6 bases separated the two germline ends. This CDR3 contains 13 residues. Germline lookup yields CDR1 KGHSH and CDR2 LQKENI. The CDR3 DNA reads TGTGCCAGCTCACCAGGGGGGACCGGGGAGCTGTTTTTT. Translation gives CASSPGGTGELFF.

This clone was seen a few times. DNA for the CDR3: TGTGCCAGCAGTTACCCGATCGGGACAAAGCCCTACAATGAGCAGTTCTTC. Its translation is CASSYPIGTKPYNEQFF. The chain couples TRBV6-2 or TRBV6-3 to TRBJ2-1, with a weak D call TRBD1 (6 bases). The CDR3 length is 17 residues. In germline, CDR1 is MNHEY, CDR2 SVGEGT. The V end lost 2 bases, the J end lost 2 bases, and 16 bases lay between the germline ends.

The gene calls are TRBV7-2 and TRBJ2-2, with 9 bases aligning to TRBD1. CDR3 length equals 17 residues. The V segment lost 4 bases and the J segment 4 bases; nucleotides outside the gene matches: 10. Germline lookup yields CDR1 SGHTA and CDR2 FQGNSA. The CDR3 DNA reads as TGTGCCAGCAGCTACAACCGGGACAGGGCCTCCACCGGGGAGCTGTTTTTT. It codes for CASSYNRDRASTGELFF.